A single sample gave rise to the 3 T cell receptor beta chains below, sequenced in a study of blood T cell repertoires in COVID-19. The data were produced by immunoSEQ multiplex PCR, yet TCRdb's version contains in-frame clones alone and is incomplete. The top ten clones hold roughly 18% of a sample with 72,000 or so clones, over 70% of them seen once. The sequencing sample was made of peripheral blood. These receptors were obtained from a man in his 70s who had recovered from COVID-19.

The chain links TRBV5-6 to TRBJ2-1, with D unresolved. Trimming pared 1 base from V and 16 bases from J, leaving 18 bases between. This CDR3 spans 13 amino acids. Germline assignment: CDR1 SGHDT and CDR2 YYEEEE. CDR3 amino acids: CASSLFPSNEYFF. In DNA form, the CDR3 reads TGTGCCAGCAGCTTGTTCCCCTCTAATGAGTATTTCTTC.

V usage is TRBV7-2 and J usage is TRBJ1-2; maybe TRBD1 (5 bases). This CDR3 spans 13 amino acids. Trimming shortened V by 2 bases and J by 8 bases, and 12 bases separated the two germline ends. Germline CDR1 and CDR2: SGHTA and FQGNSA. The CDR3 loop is CASSLTRRGGYTF. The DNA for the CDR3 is TGTGCCAGCAGCTTAACAAGGAGGGGCGGCTACACCTTC.

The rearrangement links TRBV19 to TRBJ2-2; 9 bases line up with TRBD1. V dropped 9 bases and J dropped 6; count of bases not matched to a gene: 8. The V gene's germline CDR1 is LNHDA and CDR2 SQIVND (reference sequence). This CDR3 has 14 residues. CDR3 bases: TGTGCCAGCGACAGGGGGAATCGTGCCGGGGAGCTGTTTTTT. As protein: CASDRGNRAGELFF. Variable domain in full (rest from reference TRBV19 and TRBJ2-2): DGGITQSPKYLFRKEGQNVTLSCEQNLNHDAMYWYRQDPGQGLRLIYYSQIVNDFQKGDIAEGYSVSREKKESFPLTVTSAQKNPTAFYLCASDRGNRAGELFFGEGSRLTVL.